The 5 T cell receptor beta chains listed next were all sequenced from one sample in a study of T-cell reconstitution after alpha-beta-depleted transplantation in children. Preparation of the TCRbeta library used unique molecular identifiers. TCRdb recomputed calls from the PCR reads with MiXCR, one row per CDR3 protein. The repertoire includes some 500,000 distinct CDR3 sequences, around 19% of them detected once, and 3% to 3.5% sits in the top ten. The sample was PBMCs from the stem cell graft donor, taken from the stem cell graft. The origin of the receptors is a human donor who donated a stem cell graft to a child with acute lymphoblastic leukemia.

The rearrangement uses TRBV27 and TRBJ1-2, with no clear D. CDR3 length equals 14 residues. V was shortened by 2 bases and J by 4 bases, with 11 bases between the two germline ends. The germline CDR1 and CDR2 sequences are MNHEY and SMNVEV (reference sequence). As DNA, the CDR3 is TGTGCCAGCAGTTTAGGCCCCCCGCGCTATGGCTACACCTTC. Translated: CASSLGPPRYGYTF.

This clonotype turned up a few times. The rearrangement links TRBV20-1 to TRBJ2-7; D ambiguous. From germline, CDR1 is DFQATT and CDR2 SNEGSKA (reference sequence). This CDR3 has 11 amino acids. Trimming took off 3 bases at V and 6 bases at J, with 9 bases between the two ends. This CDR3 reads CSASSSSEQYF. CDR3 nucleotide sequence: TGCAGTGCTAGTTCTAGTTCCGAGCAGTACTTC.

This clonotype was counted between two and nine times. The chain has TRBV27 and TRBJ2-2; the D gene is possibly TRBD1 (5 bases). V was clipped by 6 bases and J by 0 bases, with 14 bases between them. The CDR3 sequence is 16 residues long. Germline CDR1 is MNHEY and CDR2 is SMNVEV (reference sequence). This CDR3 reads CASRIGPQANTGELFF. The CDR3 DNA follows: TGTGCCAGCAGGATCGGGCCACAGGCGAACACCGGGGAGCTGTTTTTT.

The chain uses TRBV27 and TRBJ2-7; no definite D call. V lost 6 bases and J lost 3, with 12 bases in between. Germline CDR1 is MNHEY and CDR2 is SMNVEV (reference sequence). This CDR3 comprises 13 residues. The CDR3, as DNA: TGTGCCAGCAGCCCCTCCGCCCTCTACGAGCAGTACTTC. Amino acids: CASSPSALYEQYF.

The rearrangement joins TRBV9 to TRBJ2-5; the D gene is possibly TRBD1 (6 bases). The CDR3 length is 13 residues. Between the trimmed V and J ends, which lost 3 bases and 0 bases, there was a span of 6 bases. Germline values: CDR1 SGDLS, CDR2 YYNGEE. CDR3 in DNA: TGTGCCAGCAGCGGGACAGACCAAGAGACCCAGTACTTC. This encodes CASSGTDQETQYF.